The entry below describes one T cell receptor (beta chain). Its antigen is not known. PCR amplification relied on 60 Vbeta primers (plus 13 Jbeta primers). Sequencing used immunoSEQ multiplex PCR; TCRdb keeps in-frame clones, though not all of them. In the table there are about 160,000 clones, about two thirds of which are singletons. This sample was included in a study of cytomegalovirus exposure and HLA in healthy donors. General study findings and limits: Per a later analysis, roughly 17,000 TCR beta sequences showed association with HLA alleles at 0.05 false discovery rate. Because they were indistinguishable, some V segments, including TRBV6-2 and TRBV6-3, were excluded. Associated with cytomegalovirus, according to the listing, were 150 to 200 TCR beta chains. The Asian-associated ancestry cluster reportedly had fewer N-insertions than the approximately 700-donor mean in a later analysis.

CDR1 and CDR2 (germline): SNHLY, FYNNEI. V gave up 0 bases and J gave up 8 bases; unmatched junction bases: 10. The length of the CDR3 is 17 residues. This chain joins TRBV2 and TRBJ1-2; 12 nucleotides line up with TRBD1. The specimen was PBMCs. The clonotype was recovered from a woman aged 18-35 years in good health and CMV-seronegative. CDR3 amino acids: CASSEATGTGGIGGYTF. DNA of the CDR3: TGTGCCAGCAGTGAAGCAACCGGGACAGGGGGCATTGGGGGCTACACCTTC.